A selection of T cell receptor beta chains follows, all from one sample in a study of CD8 T cells in ankylosing spondylitis. Each CDR3 protein is one row after TCRdb ran MiXCR on the 5' RACE reads. The table shows approximately 220,000 distinct CDR3 sequences, with roughly 24% occurring only once. Material: blood, either unsorted or a sorted T cell fraction (not recorded which). All receptors derive from a male donor with ankylosing spondylitis or in good health (not recorded which). Both conserved end residues are part of each CDR3. Fields, in order: J gene, D gene, clone size, V gene, CDR3 DNA, CDR3 protein. The D gene is left open where the match is weak. Clone size appears in some rows only: once, few, many, or a class for an expanded clone.

J gene: TRBJ2-1; D gene: TRBD2; clone size: NA; V gene: TRBV9; CDR3 DNA: TGTGCCAGCAGCGTACTGGGACTAGGAAGAGAGCAGTTCTTC; CDR3 protein: CASSVLGLGREQFF
J gene: TRBJ2-2; D gene: TRBD1; clone size: many; V gene: TRBV20-1; CDR3 DNA: TGCAGTGCTAGAGATTTCGACAGGGCAAAAACCGGGGAGCTGTTTTTT; CDR3 protein: CSARDFDRAKTGELFF
J gene: TRBJ2-2; D gene: TRBD1; clone size: NA; V gene: TRBV29-1; CDR3 DNA: TGCAGCGTCCGAACCGGGACAGTCACCGGGGAGCTGTTTTTT; CDR3 protein: CSVRTGTVTGELFF
J gene: TRBJ2-3; D gene: NA; clone size: NA; V gene: TRBV20-1; CDR3 DNA: TGCAGTGCACCCCGACGGGTAGCTGGGTTCACAGATACGCAGTATTTT; CDR3 protein: CSAPRRVAGFTDTQYF
J gene: TRBJ2-5; D gene: TRBD2; clone size: few; V gene: TRBV7-2; CDR3 DNA: TGTGCCAGCAGCCCGTGGACTAGCGGGAGAGAGGAGACCCAGTACTTC; CDR3 protein: CASSPWTSGREETQYF
J gene: TRBJ2-1; D gene: NA; clone size: NA; V gene: TRBV7-3; CDR3 DNA: TGTGCCAGCAGCTTAAGTTTTTTTGGCAATGAGCAGTTCTTC; CDR3 protein: CASSLSFFGNEQFF
J gene: TRBJ2-7; D gene: TRBD2; clone size: many; V gene: TRBV5-1; CDR3 DNA: TGCGCCAGCATGGAGGTAGCGGGAGCCTACGAGCAGTACTTC; CDR3 protein: CASMEVAGAYEQYF
J gene: TRBJ2-3; D gene: NA; clone size: few; V gene: TRBV6-1; CDR3 DNA: TGTGCCAGCAGAAGGAGACCTAGCACAGATACGCAGTATTTT; CDR3 protein: CASRRRPSTDTQYF
J gene: TRBJ1-1; D gene: NA; clone size: many; V gene: TRBV10-3; CDR3 DNA: TGTGCCATCAGTGAACCTCCACCCAACACTGAAGCTTTCTTT; CDR3 protein: CAISEPPPNTEAFF
J gene: TRBJ2-1; D gene: NA; clone size: NA; V gene: TRBV29-1; CDR3 DNA: TGCAGCGCCCAAAACGCTCTCGGGCGTCAGGATGAGCAGTTCTTC; CDR3 protein: CSAQNALGRQDEQFF
J gene: TRBJ2-4; D gene: TRBD2; clone size: few; V gene: TRBV20-1; CDR3 DNA: TGCAGTGCTAGAGGGCTAACGGGGAGGGGCAACATTCAGTACTTC; CDR3 protein: CSARGLTGRGNIQYF
J gene: TRBJ2-1; D gene: TRBD1; clone size: few; V gene: TRBV20-1; CDR3 DNA: TGCAGTGCTAGAACGACAGGGCATGAGCAGTTCTTC; CDR3 protein: CSARTTGHEQFF
J gene: TRBJ2-4; D gene: NA; clone size: NA; V gene: TRBV5-4; CDR3 DNA: TGTGCCAGCAGCTCGGGGAACATTCAGTACTTC; CDR3 protein: CASSSGNIQYF